Listed here are 26 T cell receptor beta chains from one sample, sequenced in a study of response to subunit inactivated influenza vaccine. TCRdb re-called the RT-PCR reads with MiXCR, one entry per CDR3 protein. Here the sample spans about 520,000 distinct CDR3 sequences, about 7.2% being singletons. The sample in question was PBMCs from blood, obtained less than 30 months after vaccination. These receptors originate from a man aged 50-75 years who received an inactivated influenza vaccine.

This chain uses TRBV12-3 or TRBV12-4 with TRBJ1-1, with 7 bases fitting TRBD1. The V gene end was trimmed by 6 bases and the J gene end by 11 bases; junction bases not matched to a gene: 12. The CDR3 runs to 13 residues. CDR3 in DNA: TGTGCCAGCAGCCCGGGACAGAAATCAGGGGCTTTCTTT. Encoded protein: CASSPGQKSGAFF.

This clonotype has more than one count but fewer than ten. The V gene is TRBV29-1, the J gene TRBJ2-7, with TRBD2 matching 8 bases. The germline V gene encodes CDR1 SQVTM and CDR2 ANQGSEA. The CDR3 contains 14 residues. The junction had 6 bases not matched to a gene; V was cut back by 2 bases and J by 3 bases. In nucleotides, the CDR3 is TGCAGCGTTGAAAGCCGGGGGGGGAACTACGAGCAGTACTTC. Translated: CSVESRGGNYEQYF.

This chain links TRBV10-2 with TRBJ2-7; TRBD1 agrees at 9 bases. V shed 7 bases and J 6 bases; nucleotides not matched to a gene: 13. The CDR3 consists of 15 residues. The germline gives CDR1 WSHSY, CDR2 SAAADI. CDR3 DNA sequence: TGCGCCAGCACGGGGGGAACAGGGGGCCGCGGCGAGCAGTACTTC. Protein product: CASTGGTGGRGEQYF.

The V and J genes are TRBV28 and TRBJ2-7, with a weak D call TRBD1 (5 bases). V was trimmed by 4 bases and J by 2 bases, leaving 15 bases between them. From germline, CDR1 is MDHEN and CDR2 SYDVKM. The CDR3 spans 15 residues. CDR3 residues: CASSSISDNPYEQYF. The CDR3 nucleotides are TGTGCCAGCAGTTCTATATCGGACAACCCCTACGAGCAGTACTTC.

This clonotype was recorded at least ten times. The chain joins TRBV5-1 to TRBJ2-3, with a possible D match to TRBD2 (5 bases). V was cut by 0 bases and J by 4 bases, with 12 bases left in between. CDR3 size: 15 residues. Germline V gene lookup returns CDR1 SGHRS and CDR2 YFSETQ. The CDR3 sequence is CASSLDPGKADTQYF. Here the CDR3 DNA reads TGCGCCAGCAGCTTGGATCCGGGGAAGGCAGATACGCAGTATTTT.

The V and J genes are TRBV12-3 or TRBV12-4 and TRBJ2-7, with 9 bases matching TRBD1. The length of the CDR3 is 15 residues. Germline trimming cut 4 bases from V and 5 bases from J; bases unmatched to any gene: 9. CDR3 DNA sequence: TGTGCCAGCAGTTCCCCAGGACAGGGGTTCAACGAGCAGTACTTC. The encoded protein is CASSSPGQGFNEQYF.

The J gene is TRBJ1-2, the V gene TRBV5-6; tentative D call: TRBD1 (6 bases). Germline V CDR1 and CDR2: SGHDT, YYEEEE. The CDR3 runs to 13 residues. Trimming stripped 0 bases from V and 8 bases from J, with 11 bases between. The CDR3 region is CASSLDRVGGYTF. Here the CDR3 DNA reads TGTGCCAGCAGCTTGGACAGGGTCGGAGGCTACACCTTC.

This clonotype was seen only a few times. The rearrangement uses TRBV7-2 and TRBJ2-5, with D possibly TRBD2 on 6 matching bases. The germline V gene has CDR1 SGHTA and CDR2 FQGNSA. Trimming cost V 7 bases and J 2 bases, with 14 bases left between them. This CDR3 contains 14 residues. The CDR3 bases are TGTGCCAGCACCAGCTTGGGACTGCAAGAGACCCAGTACTTC. It codes for CASTSLGLQETQYF.

The chain carries TRBV18 and TRBJ1-2; D may be TRBD1 (5 bases). The V gene's germline CDR1 is KGHSH and CDR2 LQKENI. The V end was cut by 2 bases, the J end by 3 bases, with 13 bases between. The CDR3 spans 15 residues. In nucleotides, the CDR3 is TGTGCCAGCTCACCAACAATAGGGGTCGACTATGGCTACACCTTC. Its protein is CASSPTIGVDYGYTF.

This rearrangement joins TRBV6-6 to TRBJ1-1, with D unresolved. The V end was cut by 7 bases, the J end by 3 bases, with 12 bases between. CDR3 length: 13 residues. Germline assignment: CDR1 MNHNY and CDR2 SVGAGI (reference sequence). In nucleotides, the CDR3 is TGTGCCAGCATAAAGATTAGGGACACTGAAGCTTTCTTT. It encodes CASIKIRDTEAFF.

This clonotype was seen a few times. The chain recombines TRBV12-3 or TRBV12-4 with TRBJ1-6, with unresolved D. V was cut by 2 bases and J by 7 bases, with 6 bases left in between. The CDR3 sequence is 13 residues long. Written as DNA, the CDR3 is TGTGCCAGCAGTTTAATGGGGAATTCACCCCTCCACTTT. This encodes CASSLMGNSPLHF.

The sample holds many counts of this clonotype. The gene calls are TRBV28 and TRBJ2-2; D is unclear. Germline V lookup: CDR1 MDHEN, CDR2 SYDVKM. The V end was cut by 6 bases, the J end by 5 bases, with 13 bases between. There are 14 residues in the CDR3. CDR3 in amino acids: CASSPVQNTGELFF. As DNA, the CDR3 is TGTGCCAGCAGCCCTGTCCAGAATACCGGGGAGCTGTTTTTT.

This clonotype was seen a handful of times. The junction shows a germline mismatch at one end, possibly a read error. The J gene is TRBJ1-1, the V gene TRBV7-7; unclear D gene. CDR3 length equals 13 residues. The germline gives CDR1 SSHAT, CDR2 FNYEAQ (reference sequence). CDR3 residues: CASSLATGTEAFF. The CDR3 coding sequence is TGTGCTAGCAGCTTAGCGACGGGTACTGAAGCTTTCTTT.

This clonotype was counted a few times. The chain has TRBV11-1 and TRBJ2-1; 10 nucleotides line up with TRBD2. Germline values: CDR1 SGHAT, CDR2 FQDESV (reference sequence). J was trimmed by 3 bases and V by 5 bases; bases with no gene match: 16. The length of the CDR3 is 19 residues. This CDR3 reads CASSPTSGIGLGFYNEQFF. The CDR3 region has the DNA TGTGCCAGCAGCCCCACTAGCGGGATCGGTCTCGGGTTCTACAATGAGCAGTTCTTC.

This chain links TRBV7-2 with TRBJ2-5; 8 bases align to TRBD2. Germline assignment: CDR1 SGHTA and CDR2 FQGNSA. This CDR3 spans 16 amino acids. Germline trimming cut 1 base from V and 5 bases from J; bases unmatched to any gene: 9. CDR3 in amino acids: CASSLGPGLGRETQYF. In DNA, the CDR3 is TGTGCCAGCAGCTTAGGCCCGGGACTAGGACGGGAGACCCAGTACTTC.

This clonotype was detected only a few times. This rearrangement joins TRBV7-9 to TRBJ2-1; TRBD2 aligns across 9 bases. Per the germline V gene, CDR1 is SEHNR and CDR2 is FQNEAQ (reference sequence). V gave up 0 bases and J gave up 3 bases; unmatched junction bases: 6. This CDR3 has 17 amino acids. CDR3 DNA: TGTGCCAGCAGCTTAGCCCTGACTAGCGGAATCTACAATGAGCAGTTCTTC. It specifies CASSLALTSGIYNEQFF.

This clonotype was observed at least ten times. This rearrangement joins TRBV7-2 to TRBJ2-2, with 10 positions matching TRBD2. This CDR3 region has 16 residues. J was trimmed by 6 bases and V by 0 bases; bases with no gene match: 4. CDR1 is SGHTA and CDR2 is FQGNSA in the germline V gene. CDR3 sequence (DNA): TGTGCCAGCAGCTTAGCTTCTAGCGGGAGATCCGGGGAGCTGTTTTTT. Protein product: CASSLASSGRSGELFF.

This clonotype was found many times. V is TRBV14 and J is TRBJ2-3; no reliable D call. Germline loops: CDR1 SGHDN, CDR2 FVKESK. V was shortened by 0 bases and J by 5 bases, with 15 bases between the two germline ends. The CDR3 covers 16 residues. The CDR3 DNA is TGTGCCAGCAGCCAAGATCCGGGCCTCGGACGAGATACGCAGTATTTT. Residues: CASSQDPGLGRDTQYF.

This clonotype was found many times. V gene TRBV20-1 combines with J gene TRBJ2-1; 12 bases are a match to TRBD2. The CDR3 runs 15 residues. Germline V gene lookup returns CDR1 DFQATT and CDR2 SNEGSKA (reference sequence). V was clipped by 3 bases and J by 9 bases; unmatched bases: 9. This chain's CDR3 is CSASRTSGTPGEQFF. The CDR3 nucleotides read TGCAGTGCTAGTAGGACTAGCGGGACCCCCGGTGAGCAGTTCTTC.

The chain carries TRBV7-3 and TRBJ2-5, with D possibly called TRBD1 or TRBD2 (5 bases each). V was pared by 5 bases and J by 4 bases, with 17 bases between. In germline, CDR1 is SGHTA, CDR2 FQGTGA. This CDR3 region has 15 residues. CDR3 protein: CASSVTGTTGETQYF. CDR3 DNA sequence: TGTGCCAGCAGCGTCACCGGGACGACGGGAGAGACCCAGTACTTC.

This clonotype was observed many times. The J gene is TRBJ1-2, the V gene TRBV5-6; D is ambiguous. The length of the CDR3 is 13 residues. V lost 3 bases and J 2 bases, leaving 8 bases between the germline ends. Germline CDR1 reads SGHDT; CDR2 reads YYEEEE. Written as DNA, the CDR3 is TGTGCCAGCAGCTCCGGGATAAACTATGGCTACACCTTC. Amino acid sequence: CASSSGINYGYTF.

This clonotype was seen ten or more times. This chain links TRBV5-5 with TRBJ2-7; tentatively, D is TRBD1 (6 bases). The germline V and J ends were trimmed by 6 bases and 6 bases, with 16 bases remaining between them. The CDR3 is 13 residues long. Germline assignment: CDR1 SGHKS and CDR2 YYEKEE (reference sequence). The CDR3 sequence: CASTSPQGFEQYF. Written as DNA, the CDR3 is TGTGCCAGCACCTCCCCACAGGGATTCGAGCAGTACTTC.

This clonotype showed up just a few times. This chain uses TRBV24-1 with TRBJ2-1; 7 bases are shared with TRBD1. In germline, CDR1 is KGHDR, CDR2 SFDVKD. J lost 2 bases, V lost 1 base, and 1 base had no gene match. The CDR3 runs to 15 residues. The CDR3 loop is CATSDLGGAYNEQFF. In nucleotides, the CDR3 is TGTGCCACCAGTGATTTAGGGGGCGCCTACAATGAGCAGTTCTTC.

This clonotype showed up many times. The rearrangement uses TRBV2 and TRBJ2-3; 11 bases are shared with TRBD2. The CDR3 length is 18 residues. Germline lookup yields CDR1 SNHLY and CDR2 FYNNEI. The V and J ends lost 4 bases and 4 bases, in that order; junction bases with no gene match: 13. CDR3 sequence: CASSVEDGSGRAADTQYF. In nucleotides, the CDR3 is TGTGCCAGCAGTGTCGAGGATGGTAGCGGGAGGGCCGCAGATACGCAGTATTTT.

This clonotype was seen only a few times. The gene calls are TRBV18 and TRBJ2-3; TRBD1 agrees at 12 bases. Germline CDR1 is KGHSH and CDR2 is LQKENI. The CDR3 is 15 amino acids. J gave up 6 bases and V 6 bases, and 7 bases lay outside the gene matches. CDR3 sequence: CASSRDRGRQDTQYF. Written as DNA, the CDR3 is TGTGCCAGCTCGAGGGACAGGGGGCGCCAGGATACGCAGTATTTT.

The CDR3 sequence: CASSLRTGGYQYF. In DNA form, the CDR3 reads TGTGCCAGCAGCCTAAGGACAGGGGGCTACCAGTACTTC. This rearrangement joins TRBV7-2 to TRBJ2-7, with 11 bases identical to TRBD1. Germline V lookup: CDR1 SGHTA, CDR2 FQGNSA. With V trimmed by 5 bases and J by 10 bases, 7 bases remained unmatched. The CDR3 runs to 13 residues.